A single T cell receptor beta chain is shown here with its context. The germline V gene has CDR1 SNHLY and CDR2 FYNNEI. The CDR3 has 18 amino acids. Trimming removed 7 bases from V and 0 bases from J; junction bases left unmatched: 15. The record originates from a study of blood T cell repertoires in COVID-19. Study-wide context: The United States, Italy and Spain were the sources of the acute and convalescent COVID-19 samples. The cDNA or gDNA used as material had been derived from T cells, B-cell-depleted T cells, or PBMCs.

Original analysis: Scientists estimated how many nucleated cells there were by amplifying reference gene primers. The repertoire was sequenced with immunoSEQ multiplex PCR; TCRdb's copy has only in-frame clones and lacks some. V, J and clone size reflect that table, while D and trimming were determined from the DNA. The sample holds about 250,000 clones; 85% to 90% are singletons and the top ten take around 0.8%. Sequences were obtained from peripheral blood. V and J are TRBV2 and TRBJ2-3; 8 positions match TRBD2. This receptor was taken from a man aged 25-40 years with acute or convalescent COVID-19. In DNA form, the CDR3 reads TGTGCCAGCAAGGGTGTCGGCGCGGGGGGACCTAGCACAGATACGCAGTATTTT. Its protein is CASKGVGAGGPSTDTQYF.